This paragraph reports one TCR beta chain. The antigen remains unidentified. Reverse transcription of roughly 0.45 to 1 ug RNA used random hexamers. TCRdb used MiXCR to reprocess the immunoSEQ multiplex PCR reads, holding one entry per CDR3 protein. The data show over 350,000 distinct CDR3 sequences, approximately 89% seen once. This sample was included in a study of CD8 T cells in Susac syndrome. Findings of the study overall: That the number of individuals in its TCR sequencing and HLA analysis was relatively small was acknowledged by the study.

Negative isolation yielded CD4+ and CD8+ T cells, and FACS enriched TEMRA cells. The CDR3 totals 19 residues. V lost 5 bases and J lost 0, with 23 bases in between. J is TRBJ1-3 and V is TRBV12-3 or TRBV12-4, with unresolved D. The sample was CD8+ T cells from PBMCs. The receptor was isolated from a human donor with multiple sclerosis. DNA for the CDR3: TGTGCCAGCAGTGCCCTTGTGATGGACGGCCATTTCTCTGGAAACACCATATATTTT. Translated: CASSALVMDGHFSGNTIYF.